A single sample is the source of the 15 T cell receptor beta chains below, sequenced in a study of T cell responses to AZD1222 COVID-19 vaccine. Sequenced by immunoSEQ multiplex PCR; TCRdb stores in-frame clones only, minus some. The repertoire holds some 120,000 clones, with about 90% as singletons. The sequencing used peripheral blood, collected on day 0 of AZD1222 vaccination. All receptors derive from an adult in good health.

The chain couples TRBV25-1 to TRBJ1-6, with D unresolved. Per the germline V gene, CDR1 is MGHDK and CDR2 is SYGVNS. V gave up 2 bases and J gave up 6 bases, with 11 bases separating them. The CDR3 is 15 residues long. DNA of the CDR3: TGTGCCAGCAGTGAAAAAGTTTCGGGTAATTCACCCCTCCACTTT. Amino acids: CASSEKVSGNSPLHF.

This clone was seen a single time. V gene TRBV4-3 combines with J gene TRBJ1-2, with D unclear. V was clipped by 0 bases and J by 4 bases, with 15 bases between them. This CDR3 contains 16 residues. Germline values: CDR1 LGHNA, CDR2 YSLEER. The CDR3: CASSQDLDWAAYGYTF. The CDR3 DNA follows: TGCGCCAGCAGCCAAGATCTCGATTGGGCAGCCTATGGCTACACCTTC.

The V and J genes are TRBV4-3 and TRBJ1-5; D ambiguous. The CDR3 covers 13 residues. In germline, CDR1 is LGHNA, CDR2 YSLEER. Trimming removed 4 bases at V and 9 bases at J, with 13 bases between. DNA of the CDR3: TGCGCCAGCAGCCCCCATCGGGGTAGGCCCCAGCATTTT. Residues: CASSPHRGRPQHF.

The chain uses TRBV14 and TRBJ2-1, with a tentative D call TRBD2 (5 bases). V lost 6 bases and J lost 7, with 19 bases in between. The CDR3 has 15 residues. The V gene's germline CDR1 is SGHDN and CDR2 FVKESK. The chain's CDR3 is CASSTIGVGRNEQFF. CDR3 DNA: TGTGCCAGCAGTACGATCGGGGTGGGCCGGAATGAGCAGTTCTTC.

This clone was found once. Here the CDR3 DNA reads TGTGCCAGTAGTCTCGTCGGGGATGCTATCGGAGGTGAGCAGTTCTTC. As protein: CASSLVGDAIGGEQFF. The chain joins TRBV19 to TRBJ2-1; D is perhaps TRBD2 (5 bases). The CDR3 has 16 residues. CDR1 is LNHDA, CDR2 SQIVND, per germline (reference sequence). V gave up 5 bases and J gave up 9 bases, with 23 bases separating them.

The J gene is TRBJ2-1, the V gene TRBV19; the match to TRBD2 covers 8 bases. Germline CDR1 reads LNHDA; CDR2 reads SQIVND (reference sequence). The CDR3 consists of 15 residues. V dropped 5 bases and J dropped 7; count of bases not matched to a gene: 10. As DNA, the CDR3 is TGTGCCAGTAGTCCCGGGACTAGGGTGGTTAATGAGCAGTTCTTC. This gives the protein CASSPGTRVVNEQFF.

J is TRBJ1-3 and V is TRBV24-1; a possible D gene is TRBD1 (5 bases). This CDR3 has 14 residues. Germline V CDR1 and CDR2: KGHDR, SFDVKD. Trimming shortened V by 10 bases and J by 4 bases, and 16 bases separated the two germline ends. CDR3 sequence reads: CATSRRASGNTIYF. CDR3 sequence (DNA): TGTGCCACGTCACGCAGGGCTTCAGGAAACACCATATATTTT.

The V and J genes are TRBV12-5 and TRBJ2-4, with 11 bases aligning to TRBD2. This CDR3 contains 18 residues. The J segment lost 1 base and the V segment lost 4 bases, leaving 9 bases of the junction unmatched. Germline V lookup: CDR1 LGHNT, CDR2 FRNRAP. This CDR3 reads CASGSPFSGRDAKNIQYF. CDR3 sequence (DNA): TGTGCTAGTGGTTCCCCGTTTAGCGGGAGGGATGCCAAAAACATTCAGTACTTC.

This chain joins TRBV7-9 and TRBJ2-2; 8 bases are shared with TRBD2. CDR1 and CDR2 (germline): SEHNR, FQNEAQ (reference sequence). There are 14 residues in the CDR3. V shed 3 bases, J shed 7 bases, and the junction held 4 bases outside the gene matches. The CDR3 reads CASSFSREGGELFF. Written as DNA, the CDR3 is TGTGCCAGCAGCTTTTCACGGGAGGGCGGGGAGCTGTTTTTT.

As for this clone: At one boundary the junction diverges from the germline segment, which might be a read error. J is TRBJ1-1 and V is TRBV4-1; D may be TRBD1 (6 bases). Germline V gene data show CDR1 as MGHRA and CDR2 as YSYEKL. The CDR3 totals 15 residues. The CDR3 loop is CASSQDDQGNPEAFF. In DNA, the CDR3 is TGCGCCAGCAGCCAAGACGACCAGGGGAACCCTGAAGCTTTCTTT.

The chain has TRBV18 and TRBJ1-4; 9 nucleotides match TRBD1. CDR3 size: 15 residues. V shed 2 bases, J shed 5 bases, and the junction held 3 bases outside the gene matches. Germline V lookup: CDR1 KGHSH, CDR2 LQKENI. In DNA form, the CDR3 reads TGTGCCAGCTCACCAATGGGACAGGGCAATGAAAAACTGTTTTTT. It is translated as CASSPMGQGNEKLFF.

The gene calls are TRBV14 and TRBJ1-6, with TRBD1 matching over 9 bases. The CDR3 is 19 amino acids. Germline assignment: CDR1 SGHDN and CDR2 FVKESK. Germline trimming cut 5 bases from V and 1 base from J; bases unmatched to any gene: 12. Written as DNA, the CDR3 is TGTGCCAGCAGCACGCCGGGACAGGGCTTGAGGTCCTATAATTCACCCCTCCACTTT. Its protein product is CASSTPGQGLRSYNSPLHF. Combining the CDR3 with reference TRBV14 and TRBJ1-6 gives the whole variable domain EAGVTQFPSHSVIEKGQTVTLRCDPISGHDNLYWYRRVMGKEIKFLLHFVKESKQDESGMPNNRFLAERTGGTYSTLKVQPAELEDSGVYFCASSTPGQGLRSYNSPLHFGNGTRLTVT.

This sequence joins TRBV4-1 and TRBJ1-2, with 7 bases matching TRBD1. Trimming cost V 3 bases and J 6 bases; bases outside gene matches: 19. From germline, CDR1 is MGHRA and CDR2 YSYEKL. The CDR3 consists of 18 residues. The CDR3 nucleotides read TGCGCCAGCAGCCAGACCGCTCAGACAGGGAGTGGCCCACATGGCTACACCTTC. This encodes CASSQTAQTGSGPHGYTF.

The chain recombines TRBV9 with TRBJ1-1, with 7 positions matching TRBD1. Trimming cost V 2 bases and J 7 bases; bases outside gene matches: 8. Germline CDR1 is SGDLS and CDR2 is YYNGEE. CDR3 length: 14 amino acids. The CDR3 spells CASSVTGAQGEAFF. CDR3 nucleotide sequence: TGTGCCAGCAGCGTTACAGGGGCCCAGGGTGAAGCTTTCTTT. Full variable domain (missing parts from reference TRBV9 and TRBJ1-1): DSGVTQTPKHLITATGQRVTLRCSPRSGDLSVYWYQQSLDQGLQFLIQYYNGEERAKGNILERFSAQQFPDLHSELNLSSLELGDSALYFCASSVTGAQGEAFFGQGTRLTVV.

The chain has TRBV7-9 and TRBJ1-2; unclear D gene. Trimming took off 1 base at V and 8 bases at J, with 5 bases between the two ends. This CDR3 has 11 amino acids. Germline V gives CDR1 SEHNR, CDR2 FQNEAQ (reference sequence). CDR3 DNA sequence: TGTGCCAGCAGCTTAGGGGCGGGCTACACCTTC. This sequence encodes CASSLGAGYTF.